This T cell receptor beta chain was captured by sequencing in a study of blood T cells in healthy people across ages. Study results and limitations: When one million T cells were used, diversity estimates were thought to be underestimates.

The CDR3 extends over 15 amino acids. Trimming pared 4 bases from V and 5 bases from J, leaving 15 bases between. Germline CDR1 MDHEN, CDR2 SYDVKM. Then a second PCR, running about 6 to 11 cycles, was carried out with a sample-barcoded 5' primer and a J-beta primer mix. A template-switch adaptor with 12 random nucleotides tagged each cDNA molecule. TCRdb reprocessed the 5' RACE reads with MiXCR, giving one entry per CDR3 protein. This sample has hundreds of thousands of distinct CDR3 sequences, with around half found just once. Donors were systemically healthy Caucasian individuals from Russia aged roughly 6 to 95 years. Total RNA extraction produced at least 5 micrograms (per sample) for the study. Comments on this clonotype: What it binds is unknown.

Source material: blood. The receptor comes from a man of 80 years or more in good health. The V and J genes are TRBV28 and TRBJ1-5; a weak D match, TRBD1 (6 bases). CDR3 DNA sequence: TGTGCCAGCAGTTGGGGAAGGGGGAGATATCAGCCCCAGCATTTT. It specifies CASSWGRGRYQPQHF.